The 12 T cell receptor beta chains listed next were all sequenced from one sample in a study of beta chain features in type 1 diabetes. These TCRs are of unknown antigen specificity. cDNA synthesis used the whole RNA isolate, giving expressed TCRB sequences. Generated by immunoSEQ multiplex PCR, the TCRdb table keeps only in-frame clones and is missing some. The sample has 310,000 or so clones, approximately 9.9% seen once; the top ten hold around 1%. Findings and caveats of the study: Significant though moderate, a shortening of TCRB CDR3s appeared in all four CD4+ subsets of Type 1 diabetes patients.

The sample consisted of central memory CD4+ T cells from blood. The receptors come from a man aged 30 to 39 with type 1 diabetes.

This clone was seen at least ten times. The chain links TRBV27 to TRBJ2-5; the D is unclear. The CDR3 sequence is 13 residues long. From germline, CDR1 is MNHEY and CDR2 SMNVEV (reference sequence). The V end lost 0 bases, the J end lost 13 bases, and 15 bases lay between the germline ends. This CDR3 is CASSLSPEVRWYF. CDR3 nucleotides: TGTGCCAGCAGTTTATCGCCAGAAGTCCGATGGTACTTC.

This chain links TRBV5-1 with TRBJ1-2; no definite D call. CDR3 length equals 14 residues. V was cut by 4 bases and J by 8 bases, with 18 bases left in between. The germline V gene encodes CDR1 SGHRS and CDR2 YFSETQ. The CDR3 nucleotides are TGCGCCAGCAGCCCAATGGACGTCTTTGGAGGCTACACCTTC. Translating gives CASSPMDVFGGYTF.

This clone showed up just a few times. The chain has TRBV5-1 and TRBJ2-1; 8 bases fit TRBD2. V lost 0 bases to trimming and J lost 7 bases; unmatched junction nucleotides: 6. CDR1 and CDR2 from the germline V gene are SGHRS and YFSETQ. This CDR3 contains 15 residues. The CDR3 here is CASSLATSDMNEQFF. The CDR3 coding sequence is TGCGCCAGCAGCTTGGCGACTAGCGATATGAATGAGCAGTTCTTC.

V gene TRBV2 combines with J gene TRBJ2-7; 11 bases line up with TRBD1. Germline loops: CDR1 SNHLY, CDR2 FYNNEI. There are 13 residues in the CDR3. Trimming took 6 bases from V and 6 from J; bases not matched to a gene: 4. The CDR3 protein is CASRPGTGGEQYF. The CDR3 nucleotides are TGTGCCAGCAGGCCCGGGACAGGGGGCGAGCAGTACTTC.

In this sample, this clone turned up a few times. The genes are TRBV7-2 and TRBJ2-5, with TRBD2 identical over 7 bases. The germline gives CDR1 SGHTA, CDR2 FQGNSA. CDR3 length: 16 amino acids. The trim removed 5 bases at V and 5 bases at J, leaving 14 bases unmatched. The CDR3 sequence is CASSQNPPSGSETQYF. CDR3 sequence (DNA): TGTGCCAGCAGCCAAAACCCGCCTAGCGGCTCGGAGACCCAGTACTTC.

This clone has just a few counts. The sample carries other DNA sequences with the same CDR3. This rearrangement joins TRBV18 to TRBJ2-7; maybe TRBD2 (6 bases). Deletions cut 3 bases from V and 2 bases from J, with 11 bases between. CDR3 length: 14 amino acids. Germline V lookup: CDR1 KGHSH, CDR2 LQKENI. The CDR3 here is CASSPGGGPYEQYF. In DNA form, the CDR3 reads TGTGCCAGCTCACCCGGGGGAGGCCCCTACGAGCAGTACTTC.

The chain links TRBV28 to TRBJ1-1, with D possibly TRBD1 on 5 matching bases. The germline V gene encodes CDR1 MDHEN and CDR2 SYDVKM. The CDR3 runs 14 residues. V dropped 8 bases and J dropped 0 bases, with 13 bases sitting between them. The CDR3 nucleotides read TGTGCCAGCGGAGAGACAGTCATGAACACTGAAGCTTTCTTT. Translating gives CASGETVMNTEAFF. The full variable domain, rest sourced from reference TRBV28 and TRBJ1-1, is DVKVTQSSRYLVKRTGEKVFLECVQDMDHENMFWYRQDPGLGLRLIYFSYDVKMKEKGDIPEGYSVSREKKERFSLILESASTNQTSMYLCASGETVMNTEAFFGQGTRLTVV.

This clone came up a few times. This chain uses TRBV7-9 with TRBJ2-7; 9 bases map to TRBD2. Trimming at V came to 2 bases and at J to 2 bases, leaving 4 bases not matched to a gene. In germline, CDR1 is SEHNR, CDR2 FQNEAQ (reference sequence). This CDR3 has 15 residues. In nucleotides, the CDR3 is TGTGCCAGCAGCTTAAGTTCTAGCGGGGCCTACGAGCAGTACTTC. It is translated as CASSLSSSGAYEQYF.

J is TRBJ2-7 and V is TRBV27; D is undetermined. CDR3 length equals 14 residues. Germline assignment: CDR1 MNHEY and CDR2 SMNVEV (reference sequence). Trimming removed 2 bases at V and 0 bases at J, with 8 bases between. In nucleotides, the CDR3 is TGTGCCAGCAGTTTACAGATGAGCTCCTACGAGCAGTACTTC. It is translated as CASSLQMSSYEQYF.

This clone was seen a few times. The V and J genes are TRBV5-4 and TRBJ2-1; TRBD2 agrees at 10 bases. CDR1 and CDR2 (germline): SGHNT, YYREEE (reference sequence). V dropped 2 bases and J dropped 8; count of bases not matched to a gene: 4. The CDR3 has 14 residues. The CDR3 DNA sequence: TGTGCCAGCAGCTTTCGGACTAGCGGCGATGAGCAGTTCTTC. This codes for CASSFRTSGDEQFF.

This clone was counted between two and nine times. The CDR3 DNA sequence: TGCGCCAGCAGCCAAGGACTAGCGGGGGGGGCAGATACGCAGTATTTT. Amino acid sequence: CASSQGLAGGADTQYF. The rearrangement joins TRBV4-1 to TRBJ2-3; 14 positions match TRBD2. Germline-derived CDR1 and CDR2 are MGHRA and YSYEKL. The CDR3 is 16 amino acids. V dropped 1 base and J dropped 4; count of bases not matched to a gene: 1.

This clone has just one count. The CDR3: CASSYDGQLNSPLHF. CDR3 sequence (DNA): TGTGCCAGCAGTTACGACGGGCAACTTAATTCACCCCTCCACTTT. The rearrangement links TRBV6-5 to TRBJ1-6; D gene unclear. The CDR3 totals 15 residues. Trimming stripped 2 bases from V and 6 bases from J, with 11 bases between. Germline CDR1 and CDR2: MNHEY and SVGAGI.